This TCR beta chain originates from a study of identical twins. Looked up from germline, CDR1 is SGHRS and CDR2 is YFSETQ. The CDR3 covers 15 residues. With 4 bases removed from V and 0 bases from J, the gap between germline ends came to 14 bases. The sample holds a few counts of this clonotype. TCRdb re-called the 5' RACE reads with MiXCR, one entry per CDR3 protein. The sample contains a few hundred thousand distinct CDR3 sequences, more than 20% of which appear only once. These records were also assigned to another study, of T cells expressing NK-cell markers.

Sequencing was done on a sample of CD4+ T cells sorted from blood. The chain recombines TRBV5-1 with TRBJ2-7; a possible D gene is TRBD2 (6 bases). The sequence derives from a woman under 30 in good health. As DNA, the CDR3 is TGCGCCAGCAGCCCGGAGGGCGGCAACTCCTACGAGCAGTACTTC. This codes for CASSPEGGNSYEQYF.